The present T cell receptor (beta chain) was sequenced within a study of OX40 agonist ivuxolimab in advanced cancers. On the study more broadly: Cohort: around 86% men, mean age around 60, aged about 23 to 80. Study-wide points: The 0.1-3.0 mg/kg partial responders had among the lowest clonal expansion.

The CDR3 totals 17 residues. Trimming removed 3 bases from V and 8 bases from J, with 24 bases in between. CDR1 SGHRS and CDR2 YFSETQ come from the germline V gene. To note about this clone: Its antigen is unknown.

Some clones are missing from TCRdb's copy, which holds only in-frame ones; the method was immunoSEQ multiplex PCR. Of tens of thousands of clones listed, 84% were seen once; the top ten hold nearly 0.8%. Autoimmune disease history or systemic immunosuppression barred patients. Patients had blood sampled at baseline and again on cycle 4 day 1 and cycle 7 day 1. The chain has TRBV5-1 and TRBJ2-1, with D maybe TRBD2 (6 bases). This TCR came from an adult with an advanced solid tumor such as melanoma, head and neck, liver or kidney cancer. This material consisted of CD4+ or CD8+ T cells sorted from blood, taken in a trial of the OX40 agonist ivuxolimab. The DNA for the CDR3 is TGCGCCAGCAGCTCGTCCGGGGGAAACGGAAGACGAGATGAGCAGTTCTTC. Residues: CASSSSGGNGRRDEQFF.